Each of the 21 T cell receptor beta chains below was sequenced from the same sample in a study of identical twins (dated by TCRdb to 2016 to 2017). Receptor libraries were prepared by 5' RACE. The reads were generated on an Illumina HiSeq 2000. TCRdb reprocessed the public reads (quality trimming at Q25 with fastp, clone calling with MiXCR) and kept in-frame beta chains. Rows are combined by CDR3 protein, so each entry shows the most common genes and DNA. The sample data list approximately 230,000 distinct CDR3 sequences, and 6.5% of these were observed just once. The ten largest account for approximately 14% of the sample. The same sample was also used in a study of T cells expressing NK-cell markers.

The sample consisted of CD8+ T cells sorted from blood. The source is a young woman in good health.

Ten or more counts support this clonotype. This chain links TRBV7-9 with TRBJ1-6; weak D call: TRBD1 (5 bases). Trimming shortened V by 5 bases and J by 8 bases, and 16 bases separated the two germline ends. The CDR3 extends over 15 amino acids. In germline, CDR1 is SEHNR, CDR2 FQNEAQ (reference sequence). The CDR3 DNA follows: TGTGCCAGCAGCCCTCGAGCAGGGTCAGATTCACCCCTCCACTTT. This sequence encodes CASSPRAGSDSPLHF.

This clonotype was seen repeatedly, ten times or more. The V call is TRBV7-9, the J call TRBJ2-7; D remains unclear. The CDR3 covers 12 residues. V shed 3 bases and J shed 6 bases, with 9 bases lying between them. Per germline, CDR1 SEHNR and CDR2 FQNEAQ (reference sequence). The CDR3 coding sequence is TGTGCCAGCAGCTTGATGCCGAGCGAGCAGTACTTC. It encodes CASSLMPSEQYF.

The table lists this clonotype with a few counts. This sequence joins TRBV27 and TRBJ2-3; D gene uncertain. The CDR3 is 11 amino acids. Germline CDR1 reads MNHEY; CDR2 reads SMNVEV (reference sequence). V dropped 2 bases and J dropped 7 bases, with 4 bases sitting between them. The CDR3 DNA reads TGTGCCAGCAGTTTAAAAAATACGCAGTATTTT. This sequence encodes CASSLKNTQYF.

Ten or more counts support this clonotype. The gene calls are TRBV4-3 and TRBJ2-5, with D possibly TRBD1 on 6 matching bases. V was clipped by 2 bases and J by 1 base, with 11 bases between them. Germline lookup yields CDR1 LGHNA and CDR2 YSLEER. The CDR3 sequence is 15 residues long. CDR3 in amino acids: CASSQIQGSQETQYF. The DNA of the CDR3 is TGCGCCAGCAGCCAAATCCAGGGGAGCCAAGAGACCCAGTACTTC.

The CDR3 DNA follows: TGTGCCAGCAGCTTGGAGGGGCTTGGGAGCGGAGGGGGGGAGCTGTTTTTT. Encoded protein: CASSLEGLGSGGGELFF. This rearrangement joins TRBV5-5 to TRBJ2-2; tentatively, D is TRBD2 (6 bases). The CDR3 has 17 residues. Germline V gene lookup returns CDR1 SGHKS and CDR2 YYEKEE (reference sequence). Trimming removed 0 bases at V and 8 bases at J, with 20 bases between.

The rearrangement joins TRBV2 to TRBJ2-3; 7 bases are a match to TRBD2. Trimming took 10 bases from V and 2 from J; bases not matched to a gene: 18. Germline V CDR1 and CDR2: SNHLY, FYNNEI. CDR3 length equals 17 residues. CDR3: CATGRSPGGSYTDTQYF. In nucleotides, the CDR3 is TGTGCCACCGGGAGGTCCCCCGGCGGAAGTTACACAGATACGCAGTATTTT.

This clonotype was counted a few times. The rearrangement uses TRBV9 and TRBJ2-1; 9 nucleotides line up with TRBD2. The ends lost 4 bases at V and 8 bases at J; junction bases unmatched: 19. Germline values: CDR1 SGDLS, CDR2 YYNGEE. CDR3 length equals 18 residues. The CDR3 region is CASSTTRAGGPNGDEQFF. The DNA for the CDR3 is TGTGCCAGCAGCACCACTCGTGCGGGGGGGCCTAATGGTGATGAGCAGTTCTTC.

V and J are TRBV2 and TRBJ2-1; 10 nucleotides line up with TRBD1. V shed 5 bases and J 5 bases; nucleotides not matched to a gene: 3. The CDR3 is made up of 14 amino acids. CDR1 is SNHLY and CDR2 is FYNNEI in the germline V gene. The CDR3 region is CASSWDRGNNEQFF. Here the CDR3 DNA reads TGTGCCAGCAGTTGGGACAGGGGAAACAATGAGCAGTTCTTC.

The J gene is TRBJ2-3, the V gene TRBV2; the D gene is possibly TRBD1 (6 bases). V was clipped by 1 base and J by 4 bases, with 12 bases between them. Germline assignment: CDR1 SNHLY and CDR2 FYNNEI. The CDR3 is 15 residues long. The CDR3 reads CASSEGAGAADTQYF. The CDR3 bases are TGTGCCAGCAGTGAAGGGGCAGGGGCTGCAGATACGCAGTATTTT. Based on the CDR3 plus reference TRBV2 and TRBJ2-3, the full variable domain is EPEVTQTPSHQVTQMGQEVILRCVPISNHLYFYWYRQILGQKVEFLVSFYNNEISEKSEIFDDQFSVERPDGSNFTLKIRSTKLEDSAMYFCASSEGAGAADTQYFGPGTRLTVL.

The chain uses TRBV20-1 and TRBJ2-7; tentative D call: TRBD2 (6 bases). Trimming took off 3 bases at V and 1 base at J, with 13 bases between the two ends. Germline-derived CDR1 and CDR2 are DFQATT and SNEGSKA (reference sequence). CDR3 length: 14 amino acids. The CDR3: CSASGGLLSYEQYF. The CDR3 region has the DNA TGCAGTGCTAGTGGGGGACTTCTTTCCTACGAGCAGTACTTC.

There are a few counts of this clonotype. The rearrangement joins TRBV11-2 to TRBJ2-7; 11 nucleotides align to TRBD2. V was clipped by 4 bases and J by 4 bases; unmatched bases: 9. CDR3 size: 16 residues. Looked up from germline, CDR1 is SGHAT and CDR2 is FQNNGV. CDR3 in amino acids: CASSSGLSSGGYEQYF. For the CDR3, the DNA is TGTGCCAGCAGCTCGGGCCTTTCTAGCGGGGGGTACGAGCAGTACTTC.

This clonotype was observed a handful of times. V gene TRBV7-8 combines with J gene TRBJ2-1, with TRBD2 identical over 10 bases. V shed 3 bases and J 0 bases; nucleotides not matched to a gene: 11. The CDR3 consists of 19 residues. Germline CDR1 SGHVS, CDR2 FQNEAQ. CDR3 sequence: CASSFLTSGHSSSYNEQFF. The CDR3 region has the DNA TGTGCCAGCAGCTTTTTGACTAGCGGGCACTCGAGCTCCTACAATGAGCAGTTCTTC.

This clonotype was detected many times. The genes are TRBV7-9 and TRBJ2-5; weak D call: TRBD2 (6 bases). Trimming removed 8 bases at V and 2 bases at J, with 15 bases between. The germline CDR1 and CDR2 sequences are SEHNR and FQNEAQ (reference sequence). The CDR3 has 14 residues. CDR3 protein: CASGGTAFQETQYF. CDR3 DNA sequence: TGTGCCAGCGGGGGGACGGCGTTTCAAGAGACCCAGTACTTC.

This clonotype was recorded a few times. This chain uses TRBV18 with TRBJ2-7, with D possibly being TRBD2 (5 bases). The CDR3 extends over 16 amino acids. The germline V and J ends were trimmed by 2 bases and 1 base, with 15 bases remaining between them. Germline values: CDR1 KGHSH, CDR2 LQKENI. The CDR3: CASSPDLGERSYEQYF. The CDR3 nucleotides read TGTGCCAGCTCACCAGACCTCGGGGAGAGGTCCTACGAGCAGTACTTC.

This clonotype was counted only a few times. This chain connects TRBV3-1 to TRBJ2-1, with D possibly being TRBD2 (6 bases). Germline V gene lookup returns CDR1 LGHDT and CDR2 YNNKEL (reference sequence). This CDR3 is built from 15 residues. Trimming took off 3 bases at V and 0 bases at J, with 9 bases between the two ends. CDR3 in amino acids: CASSQERASYNEQFF. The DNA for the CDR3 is TGTGCCAGCAGCCAGGAGCGGGCCTCCTACAATGAGCAGTTCTTC.

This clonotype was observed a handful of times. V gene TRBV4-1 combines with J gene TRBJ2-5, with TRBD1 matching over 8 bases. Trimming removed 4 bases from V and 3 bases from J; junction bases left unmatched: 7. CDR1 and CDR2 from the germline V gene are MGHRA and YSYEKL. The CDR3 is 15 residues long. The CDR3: CASSPPRTGKETQYF. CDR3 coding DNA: TGCGCCAGCAGCCCCCCTCGGACAGGGAAAGAGACCCAGTACTTC.

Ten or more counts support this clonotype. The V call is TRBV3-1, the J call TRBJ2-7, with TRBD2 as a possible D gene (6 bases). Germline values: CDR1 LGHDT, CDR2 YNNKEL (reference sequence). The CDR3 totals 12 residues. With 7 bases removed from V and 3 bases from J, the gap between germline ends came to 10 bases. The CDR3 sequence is CASMGGSYEQYF. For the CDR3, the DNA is TGTGCCAGCATGGGAGGAAGCTACGAGCAGTACTTC.

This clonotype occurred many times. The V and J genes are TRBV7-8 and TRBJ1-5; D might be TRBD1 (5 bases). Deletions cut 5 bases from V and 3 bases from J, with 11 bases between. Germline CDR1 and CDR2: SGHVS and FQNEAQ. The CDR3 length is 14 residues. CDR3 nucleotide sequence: TGTGCCAGCAGCGTCGGGACCCTCAATCAGCCCCAGCATTTT. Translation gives CASSVGTLNQPQHF.

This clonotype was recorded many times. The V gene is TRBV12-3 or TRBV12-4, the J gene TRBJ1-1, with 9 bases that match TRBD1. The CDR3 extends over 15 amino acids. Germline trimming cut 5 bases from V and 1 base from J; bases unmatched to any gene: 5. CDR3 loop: CASSPYRGRNTEAFF. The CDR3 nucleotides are TGTGCCAGCAGTCCTTACAGGGGGCGGAACACTGAAGCTTTCTTT.

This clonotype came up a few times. CDR3 DNA: TGTGCCGGAGACAGGGGAGATGAAAAACTGTTTTTT. Protein product: CAGDRGDEKLFF. The rearrangement joins TRBV30 to TRBJ1-4; 8 bases line up with TRBD1. The CDR3 sequence is 12 residues long. The germline CDR1 and CDR2 sequences are GTSNPN and SVGIG (reference sequence). V was pared by 8 bases and J by 6 bases, with 5 bases of the junction left unmatched.

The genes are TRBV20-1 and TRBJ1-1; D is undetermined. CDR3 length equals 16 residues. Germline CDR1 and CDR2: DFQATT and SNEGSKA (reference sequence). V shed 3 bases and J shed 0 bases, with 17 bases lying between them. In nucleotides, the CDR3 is TGCAGTGCTAGTATGACGGAATTGATTCTGAACACTGAAGCTTTCTTT. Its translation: CSASMTELILNTEAFF.